The rows below give T cell receptor beta chains drawn from one sample of a study of T-cell memory formation after mild COVID-19. TCRdb re-analysed the 5' RACE reads in MiXCR, keeping a single row per CDR3 protein. Here the sample spans about 560,000 distinct CDR3 sequences, 15% to 20% being singletons. The sequenced material came from PBMCs or a T cell subset sorted from them (not recorded which). Every receptor here comes from an adult woman who had mild COVID-19 (a few samples of this study predate the infection). Cell type and time point are not known. Both conserved end residues are part of each CDR3. The order of the fields is CDR3 length, clone size, V gene, J gene, CDR3 protein. Only part of the rows carry a size: once, few, many, or a class if the clone is expanded.

16	few	TRBV7-2	TRBJ2-6	CASSLASGSGANVLTF
13	NA	TRBV6-5	TRBJ1-2	CASTPRQGKGYTF
13	NA	TRBV14	TRBJ2-1	CASSRDFYNEQFF
17	NA	TRBV7-6	TRBJ2-2	CASSLPRQGQNTGELFF
15	NA	TRBV7-9	TRBJ1-1	CASSFGNPGNTEAFF
16	NA	TRBV27	TRBJ1-1	CASSLGTGVLNTEAFF
15	few	TRBV5-1	TRBJ1-5	CASSLGVGNNQPQHF
16	NA	TRBV3-1	TRBJ2-6	CASSQDGTTGANVLTF
14	few	TRBV27	TRBJ1-2	CASSFLSGVGGYTF
16	NA	TRBV4-2	TRBJ2-3	CASSQDVSSGTDTQYF
16	NA	TRBV12-3/TRBV12-4	TRBJ2-3	CASSPPWTRSTDTQYF
14	few	TRBV6-2/TRBV6-3	TRBJ2-7	CASSYQDRRGEQYF
13	NA	TRBV7-6	TRBJ2-7	CASSPTDGYEQYF
14	few	TRBV20-1	TRBJ1-1	CSANRQGMNTEAFF
16	many	TRBV7-2	TRBJ2-1	CASSSQGGVAYNEQFF
15	NA	TRBV12-3/TRBV12-4	TRBJ2-2	CASSPGQGSSGELFF
16	NA	TRBV19	TRBJ2-3	CASSMRGGLTTDTQYF
18	NA	TRBV25-1	TRBJ1-1	CASRPAQGQGAKSTEAFF
16	NA	TRBV29-1	TRBJ2-5	CSVEVGQYQPQETQYF
13	few	TRBV5-5	TRBJ2-7	CASSLGLYGEQYF
13	NA	TRBV20-1	TRBJ1-4	CSAITWPNEKLFF
17	NA	TRBV24-1	TRBJ2-2	CATSDLGTGGYTGELFF
14	NA	TRBV7-8	TRBJ1-2	CASSSDRSLYGYTF
14	NA	TRBV24-1	TRBJ2-2	CATSDSTGAGELFF
19	NA	TRBV6-2/TRBV6-3	TRBJ2-3	CASSYDRPKLAITADTQYF
13	few	TRBV7-2	TRBJ1-1	CASSNRQGLEAFF
16	NA	TRBV5-5	TRBJ1-6	CASSSSRGKATAPLHF
16	NA	TRBV14	TRBJ2-1	CASSQGGRPSYNEQFF
15	few	TRBV7-9	TRBJ2-7	CASSSGTSGPFEQYF
16	NA	TRBV7-3	TRBJ2-3	CASSLGGVGGTDTQYF
14	NA	TRBV20-1	TRBJ2-7	CSASQGAVSYEQYF
13	NA	TRBV29-1	TRBJ2-5	CSAQGLAVATQYF
14	many	TRBV12-3/TRBV12-4	TRBJ2-5	CASSPGANQETQYF
16	NA	TRBV27	TRBJ1-1	CASSSRDRYRNTEAFF
16	NA	TRBV18	TRBJ2-3	CASSPGDPGGTDTQYF
16	once	TRBV11-2	TRBJ2-2	CASSPRLGGRTGELFF
16	NA	TRBV6-1	TRBJ2-2	CASRARQAGHTGELFF
17	NA	TRBV7-3	TRBJ2-3	CASSLNPPGSNTDTQYF
14	NA	TRBV6-6	TRBJ2-5	CASRLSGGLETQYF
11	few	TRBV12-3/TRBV12-4	TRBJ1-5	CASSLGRGLHF